These 30 T cell receptor beta chains originate from one sample sequenced in a study of T cell clones after liver transplantation. Assay: immunoSEQ multiplex PCR; the TCRdb copy retains only in-frame clones and omits some. The profile covers tens of thousands of clones, with about 70% appearing a single time and 15% taken by the ten largest. Sequencing used CD4+ T cells from blood, obtained before liver transplant. All receptors derive from a human donor who received a liver transplant.

The chain employs TRBV10-1 and TRBJ1-2; 9 bases are shared with TRBD1. Trimming took 0 bases from V and 6 from J; bases not matched to a gene: 2. Germline CDR1 is WNHNN and CDR2 is SYGVQD (reference sequence). This CDR3 spans 14 amino acids. In DNA, the CDR3 is TGCGCCAGCAGTGAGTCCGGGACAGGGAATGGCTACACCTTC. It codes for CASSESGTGNGYTF.

V gene TRBV15 combines with J gene TRBJ1-1; D is undetermined. The CDR3 totals 13 residues. From germline, CDR1 is LNHNV and CDR2 YYDKDF (reference sequence). The germline V and J ends were trimmed by 0 bases and 8 bases, with 10 bases remaining between them. The CDR3 DNA reads TGTGCCACCAGCAGAGATCTTGGCAGAGAAGCTTTCTTT. It yields the protein CATSRDLGREAFF.

For the CDR3, the DNA is TGTGCCAGTAGTATGACCCAGGGGAATTCACCCCTCCACTTT. It is translated as CASSMTQGNSPLHF. V usage is TRBV19 and J usage is TRBJ1-6; TRBD1 is a possible D gene (6 bases). The CDR3 covers 14 residues. CDR1 and CDR2 (germline): LNHDA, SQIVND (reference sequence). The V end was cut by 3 bases, the J end by 7 bases, with 10 bases between.

The chain is built from TRBV5-1 and TRBJ1-5; D remains unclear. Germline V lookup: CDR1 SGHRS, CDR2 YFSETQ. Trimming shortened V by 4 bases and J by 1 base, and 12 bases separated the two germline ends. This CDR3 has 15 residues. CDR3 residues: CASSPLGASNQPQHF. Here the CDR3 DNA reads TGCGCCAGCAGCCCGCTGGGAGCGAGCAATCAGCCCCAGCATTTT.

This chain joins TRBV6-1 and TRBJ2-5; D is unresolved. Germline lookup yields CDR1 MNHNS and CDR2 SASEGT. There are 10 residues in the CDR3. Deletions cut 6 bases from V and 5 bases from J, with 4 bases between. In DNA form, the CDR3 reads TGTGCCAGCAGGCGGGAGACCCAGTACTTC. Protein sequence: CASRRETQYF.

This clone was seen a handful of times. The rearrangement uses TRBV10-1 and TRBJ2-1, with a tentative D call TRBD2 (5 bases). This CDR3 comprises 14 residues. V was cut by 0 bases and J by 9 bases, with 12 bases left in between. The germline CDR1 and CDR2 sequences are WNHNN and SYGVQD (reference sequence). The CDR3: CASSESTTRGEQFF. CDR3 DNA: TGCGCCAGCAGTGAGTCGACCACCCGGGGTGAGCAGTTCTTC.

The rearrangement links TRBV19 to TRBJ2-3; 9 positions agree with TRBD2. This CDR3 spans 16 amino acids. CDR1 is LNHDA, CDR2 SQIVND, per germline (reference sequence). V trimming: 5 bases; J trimming: 6 bases; junction bases outside the gene matches: 12. In nucleotides, the CDR3 is TGTGCCAGTAGTCCCACCGGACTAGCGAATTGGGATACGCAGTATTTT. Amino acids: CASSPTGLANWDTQYF.

The chain carries TRBV30 and TRBJ1-6, with a possible D match to TRBD1 (5 bases). This CDR3 is built from 15 residues. Trimming cost V 0 bases and J 9 bases, with 15 bases left between them. Looked up from germline, CDR1 is GTSNPN and CDR2 is SVGIG (reference sequence). The CDR3 DNA reads as TGTGCCTGGAGTGTAGGGGCGCAGGGCGGTTCACCCCTCCACTTT. Protein sequence: CAWSVGAQGGSPLHF.

This chain joins TRBV6-5 and TRBJ1-2; 8 bases are a match to TRBD1. The CDR3 length is 15 residues. V lost 2 bases, J lost 2 bases, and 4 bases stayed unmatched. Germline assignment: CDR1 MNHEY and CDR2 SVGAGI. In DNA form, the CDR3 reads TGTGCCAGCAGTTACCGGGACAGGAGGAACTATGGCTACACCTTC. It is translated as CASSYRDRRNYGYTF.

The rearrangement links TRBV28 to TRBJ1-1; D may be TRBD1 (6 bases). The germline V gene encodes CDR1 MDHEN and CDR2 SYDVKM. The CDR3 contains 18 residues. V was trimmed by 1 base and J by 0 bases, leaving 18 bases between them. The CDR3 is CASSLSPGLGAVNTEAFF. CDR3 in DNA: TGTGCCAGCAGTTTATCTCCTGGTCTGGGGGCCGTGAACACTGAAGCTTTCTTT. The variable domain in full, with the rest retrieved from reference TRBV28 and TRBJ1-1, is DVKVTQSSRYLVKRTGEKVFLECVQDMDHENMFWYRQDPGLGLRLIYFSYDVKMKEKGDIPEGYSVSREKKERFSLILESASTNQTSMYLCASSLSPGLGAVNTEAFFGQGTRLTVV.

The chain employs TRBV19 and TRBJ1-2; D gene uncertain. Germline V lookup: CDR1 LNHDA, CDR2 SQIVND (reference sequence). V lost 5 bases, J lost 8 bases, and 15 bases lay in between. The CDR3 has 13 residues. Here the CDR3 DNA reads TGTGCCAGTAGTCCCCAGCGGGCCAGGGGCTACACCTTC. This sequence encodes CASSPQRARGYTF.

In its sample, this clone was seen a few times. The chain recombines TRBV30 with TRBJ1-6; TRBD1 might be the D (6 bases). Trimming cost V 2 bases and J 5 bases, with 16 bases left between them. This CDR3 spans 16 amino acids. Per germline, CDR1 GTSNPN and CDR2 SVGIG (reference sequence). Written as DNA, the CDR3 is TGTGCCTGGAGTACCAGGGGTTTATGGAATAATTCACCCCTCCACTTT. Its protein is CAWSTRGLWNNSPLHF.

The J gene is TRBJ2-2, the V gene TRBV6-5; D possibly corresponds to TRBD2 (6 bases). There are 14 residues in the CDR3. In germline, CDR1 is MNHEY, CDR2 SVGAGI. V was trimmed by 6 bases and J by 0 bases, leaving 8 bases between them. The CDR3 region has the DNA TGTGCCAGCAGCTGGGACTCGAACACCGGGGAGCTGTTTTTT. This gives the protein CASSWDSNTGELFF.

This clone was observed at least ten times. The chain combines TRBV7-9 with TRBJ1-2; the D is unclear. V lost 5 bases, J lost 4 bases, and 14 bases lay in between. Germline V lookup: CDR1 SEHNR, CDR2 FQNEAQ (reference sequence). The CDR3 spans 14 residues. Here the CDR3 DNA reads TGTGCCAGCAGCAATGACCGGAGTGGCTATGGCTACACCTTC. This gives the protein CASSNDRSGYGYTF. Together with reference TRBV7-9 and TRBJ1-2, the CDR3 gives the full variable domain: DTGVSQNPRHKITKRGQNVTFRCDPISEHNRLYWYRQTLGQGPEFLTYFQNEAQLEKSRLLSDRFSAERPKGSFSTLEIQRTEQGDSAMYLCASSNDRSGYGYTFGSGTRLTVV.

The table lists this clone with a few counts. This chain connects TRBV20-1 to TRBJ1-2; D is unclear. V shed 3 bases and J shed 3 bases, with 5 bases lying between them. This CDR3 has 11 amino acids. Germline CDR1 and CDR2: DFQATT and SNEGSKA (reference sequence). This CDR3 reads CSASTDYGYTF. The DNA for the CDR3 is TGCAGTGCTAGCACAGACTATGGCTACACCTTC.

V usage is TRBV9 and J usage is TRBJ1-3; TRBD1 agrees at 11 bases. V shed 4 bases, J shed 0 bases, and the junction held 6 bases outside the gene matches. Germline lookup yields CDR1 SGDLS and CDR2 YYNGEE. The CDR3 consists of 17 residues. The chain's CDR3 is CASSTGTGGNSGNTIYF. The DNA for the CDR3 is TGTGCCAGCAGCACGGGGACAGGGGGTAACTCTGGAAACACCATATATTTT.

V usage is TRBV28 and J usage is TRBJ1-4; tentative D call: TRBD1 (5 bases). CDR1 MDHEN and CDR2 SYDVKM come from the germline V gene. V was clipped by 3 bases and J by 7 bases, with 9 bases between them. The CDR3 sequence is 13 residues long. The CDR3 nucleotides are TGTGCCAGCAGTTTGGACATCGCTGAAAAACTGTTTTTT. Translation gives CASSLDIAEKLFF.

V is TRBV6-1 and J is TRBJ1-2, with 8 bases aligning to TRBD1. CDR1 is MNHNS and CDR2 is SASEGT in the germline V gene. The CDR3 is 14 residues long. The trim removed 4 bases at V and 8 bases at J, leaving 9 bases unmatched. The CDR3 coding sequence is TGTGCCAGCAGTGCTACGGGGACAGGACGGGGCTACACCTTC. Amino acid sequence: CASSATGTGRGYTF.

For this clone: This CDR3 is also generated by other DNA sequences in the sample. The V and J genes are TRBV30 and TRBJ1-5; possible D gene TRBD1, 6 bases. V was pared by 2 bases and J by 3 bases, with 8 bases between. The CDR3 contains 13 residues. Germline V gene lookup returns CDR1 GTSNPN and CDR2 SVGIG (reference sequence). The CDR3 DNA follows: TGTGCCTGGAGTACAGGGACCAATCAGCCCCAGCATTTT. Protein sequence: CAWSTGTNQPQHF.

V is TRBV6-5 and J is TRBJ2-7, with D perhaps matching TRBD1 (5 bases). This CDR3 contains 11 residues. Germline lookup yields CDR1 MNHEY and CDR2 SVGAGI. The V end was cut by 6 bases, the J end by 7 bases, with 10 bases between. CDR3 residues: CASSLGQEQYF. Here the CDR3 DNA reads TGTGCCAGCAGCCTCGGACAAGAGCAGTACTTC.

The chain uses TRBV6-1 and TRBJ1-2; no reliable D call. This CDR3 spans 14 amino acids. Germline-derived CDR1 and CDR2 are MNHNS and SASEGT. Trimming took off 5 bases at V and 6 bases at J, with 16 bases between the two ends. The CDR3, as DNA: TGTGCCAGCAGTTCGTCGGTCCCACCGGATGGCTACACCTTC. The encoded protein is CASSSSVPPDGYTF.

This chain uses TRBV2 with TRBJ1-1; tentative D call: TRBD1 (6 bases). Trimming shortened V by 7 bases and J by 0 bases, and 12 bases separated the two germline ends. CDR1 SNHLY and CDR2 FYNNEI come from the germline V gene. The CDR3 length is 14 residues. This CDR3 is CASNQGILNTEAFF. CDR3 DNA sequence: TGTGCCAGCAATCAGGGGATTCTGAACACTGAAGCTTTCTTT.

This sequence joins TRBV5-8 and TRBJ2-5; no clear D. V was shortened by 0 bases and J by 7 bases, with 7 bases between the two germline ends. Germline assignment: CDR1 SGHTS and CDR2 YDEGEE. The CDR3 is 12 amino acids. CDR3 DNA sequence: TGTGCCAGCAGCTTGGTCAGTGGGACCCAGTACTTC. Translated: CASSLVSGTQYF.

The chain has TRBV6-5 and TRBJ2-7; a possible D gene is TRBD2 (5 bases). Germline CDR1 and CDR2: MNHEY and SVGAGI. The CDR3 has 13 residues. V was pared by 4 bases and J by 7 bases, with 14 bases between. CDR3 coding DNA: TGTGCCAGCAGTTTGGACCCGAGGAGGGAGCAGTACTTC. As protein: CASSLDPRREQYF.

This rearrangement joins TRBV18 to TRBJ2-7; 9 bases line up with TRBD2. CDR1 KGHSH and CDR2 LQKENI come from the germline V gene. This CDR3 is 16 amino acids long. Trimming at V came to 1 base and at J to 0 bases, leaving 4 bases not matched to a gene. This chain's CDR3 is CASSPLAGGASYEQYF. CDR3 bases: TGTGCCAGCTCACCACTCGCGGGGGGGGCCTCCTACGAGCAGTACTTC.

The chain recombines TRBV19 with TRBJ2-3, with D possibly being TRBD2 (5 bases). Germline lookup yields CDR1 LNHDA and CDR2 SQIVND (reference sequence). V lost 0 bases, J lost 0 bases, and 16 bases lay in between. The CDR3 length is 18 residues. The CDR3 is CASSIDPPGSSSTDTQYF. The CDR3 nucleotides read TGTGCCAGTAGTATAGACCCCCCTGGGAGCTCTAGCACAGATACGCAGTATTTT.

The chain joins TRBV11-2 to TRBJ2-4, with TRBD1 as a possible D gene (5 bases). The germline V gene has CDR1 SGHAT and CDR2 FQNNGV. V lost 0 bases, J lost 7 bases, and 10 bases lay in between. CDR3 length: 14 amino acids. Here the CDR3 reads CASSLEARQNIQYF. The CDR3 DNA follows: TGTGCCAGCAGCTTAGAGGCTAGACAGAACATTCAGTACTTC.

This clone was counted a few times. The gene calls are TRBV29-1 and TRBJ1-1; perhaps TRBD1 as D (5 bases). Per germline, CDR1 SQVTM and CDR2 ANQGSEA. This CDR3 region has 13 residues. The V and J ends lost 5 bases and 4 bases respectively, with 14 bases between them. The CDR3 region has the DNA TGCAGCGTTCGAGAAATGGGGGGCACTGAAGCTTTCTTT. Its translation: CSVREMGGTEAFF.

The chain links TRBV4-1 to TRBJ2-1; TRBD1 agrees at 7 bases. Germline CDR1 and CDR2: MGHRA and YSYEKL. The CDR3 is 18 residues long. Losses at the gene ends were 4 bases for V and 2 bases for J; bases not matched to a gene: 14. CDR3 DNA: TGCGCCAGCAGCCGAGACCGCCAACAGGGGATCCCCTACAATGAGCAGTTCTTC. This sequence encodes CASSRDRQQGIPYNEQFF.

J is TRBJ2-7 and V is TRBV6-1; TRBD1 aligns across 9 bases. In germline, CDR1 is MNHNS, CDR2 SASEGT. The CDR3 is 13 amino acids. The trim removed 7 bases at V and 5 bases at J, leaving 6 bases unmatched. CDR3 protein: CASKQGQGNEQYF. CDR3 nucleotides: TGTGCCAGCAAGCAGGGACAGGGTAACGAGCAGTACTTC.